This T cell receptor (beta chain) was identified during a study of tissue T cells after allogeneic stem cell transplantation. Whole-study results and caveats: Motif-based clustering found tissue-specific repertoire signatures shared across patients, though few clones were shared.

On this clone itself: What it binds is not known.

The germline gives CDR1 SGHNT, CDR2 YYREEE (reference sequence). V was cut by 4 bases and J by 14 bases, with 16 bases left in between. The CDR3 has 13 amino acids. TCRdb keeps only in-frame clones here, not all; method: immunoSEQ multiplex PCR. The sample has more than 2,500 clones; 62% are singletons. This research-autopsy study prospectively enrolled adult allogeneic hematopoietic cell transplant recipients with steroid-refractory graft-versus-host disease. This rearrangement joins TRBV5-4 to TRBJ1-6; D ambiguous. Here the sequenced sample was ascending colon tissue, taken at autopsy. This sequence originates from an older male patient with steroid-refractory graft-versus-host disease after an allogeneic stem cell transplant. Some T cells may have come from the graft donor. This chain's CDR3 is CASSLGVLGALHF. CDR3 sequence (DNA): TGTGCCAGCAGCCTGGGAGTCCTAGGAGCCCTCCACTTT.